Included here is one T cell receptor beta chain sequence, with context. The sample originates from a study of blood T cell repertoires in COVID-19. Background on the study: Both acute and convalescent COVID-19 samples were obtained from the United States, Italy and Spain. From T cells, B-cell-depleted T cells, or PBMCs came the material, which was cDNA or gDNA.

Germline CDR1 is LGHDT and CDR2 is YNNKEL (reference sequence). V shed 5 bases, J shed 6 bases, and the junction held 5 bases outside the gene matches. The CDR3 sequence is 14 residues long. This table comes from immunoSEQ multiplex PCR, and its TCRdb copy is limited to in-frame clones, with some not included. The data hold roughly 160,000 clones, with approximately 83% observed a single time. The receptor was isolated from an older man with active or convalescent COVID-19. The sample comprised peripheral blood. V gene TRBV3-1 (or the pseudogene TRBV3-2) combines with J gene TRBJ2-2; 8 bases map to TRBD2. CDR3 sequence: CASSFLTSAGELFF. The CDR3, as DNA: TGTGCCAGCAGCTTCTTGACTAGCGCCGGGGAGCTGTTTTTT.